The entry below describes one TCR beta chain. These data belong to a study of blood T cell repertoires in COVID-19. For the study at large: Samples taken during acute and convalescent COVID-19 were collected in the United States, Italy and Spain. Sample material is recorded as cDNA or gDNA derived from T cells, B-cell-depleted T cells, or PBMCs.

Using immunoSEQ multiplex PCR, the repertoire was profiled, and TCRdb retains in-frame clones only, with some absent. The sample holds 55,000 to 90,000 clones, about 80% seen once. This receptor was identified in a woman aged 55-69 years with acute or convalescent COVID-19. The sample taken for sequencing was peripheral blood.

The CDR3 here is CARSPHTTGGMCPHTEAFF. The CDR3 DNA sequence: TGTGCCAGAAGCCCACATACGACAGGGGGCATGTGTCCGCACACTGAAGCTTTCTTT. The rearrangement links TRBV5-3 to TRBJ1-1; 10 bases are a match to TRBD1. TRBV5-3 is labeled an ORF, and its function is uncertain. This CDR3 has 19 residues. The V segment lost 4 bases and the J segment 3 bases; nucleotides outside the gene matches: 18.